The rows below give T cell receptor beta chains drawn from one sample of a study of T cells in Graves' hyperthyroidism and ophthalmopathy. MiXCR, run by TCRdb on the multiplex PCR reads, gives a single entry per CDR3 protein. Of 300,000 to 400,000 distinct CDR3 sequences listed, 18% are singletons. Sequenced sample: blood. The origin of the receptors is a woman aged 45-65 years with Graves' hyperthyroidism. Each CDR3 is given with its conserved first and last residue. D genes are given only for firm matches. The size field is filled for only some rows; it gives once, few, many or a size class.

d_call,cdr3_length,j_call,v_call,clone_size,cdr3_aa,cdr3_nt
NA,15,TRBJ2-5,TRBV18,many,CASSLFRVQQETQYF,TGTGCCAGCTCACTATTTAGGGTGCAACAAGAGACCCAGTACTTC
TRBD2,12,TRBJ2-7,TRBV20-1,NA,CSGASGNYEQYF,TGCAGTGGGGCTAGCGGGAACTACGAGCAGTACTTC
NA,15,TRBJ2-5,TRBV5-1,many,CASSWTPGTQETQYF,TGCGCCAGCAGCTGGACCCCTGGGACCCAAGAGACCCAGTACTTC
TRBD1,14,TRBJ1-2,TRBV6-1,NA,CASSALTGDYGYTF,TGTGCCAGCAGTGCTCTGACAGGGGACTATGGCTACACCTTC
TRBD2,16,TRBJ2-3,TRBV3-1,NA,CASSQDSSGRTDTQYF,TGTGCCAGCAGCCAAGACTCTAGCGGCCGCACAGATACGCAGTATTTT
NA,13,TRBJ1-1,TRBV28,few,CASRPELNTEAFF,TGTGCCAGCAGGCCGGAGTTGAACACTGAAGCTTTCTTT
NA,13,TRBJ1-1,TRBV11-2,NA,CASSRKGDTEAFF,TGTGCCAGCAGCCGTAAGGGGGACACTGAAGCTTTCTTT
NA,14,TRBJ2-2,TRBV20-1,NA,CSAHAAGRTGELFF,TGCAGTGCCCATGCAGCGGGTCGCACCGGGGAGCTGTTTTTT
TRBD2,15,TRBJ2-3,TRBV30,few,CAWSVRGGGADTQYF,TGTGCCTGGAGTGTACGGGGCGGGGGGGCAGATACGCAGTATTTT
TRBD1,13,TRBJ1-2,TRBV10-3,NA,CAISVEGGHGYTF,TGTGCCATCAGTGTGGAAGGGGGCCATGGCTACACCTTC
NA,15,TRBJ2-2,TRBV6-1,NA,CASSDEGWYTGELFF,TGTGCCAGCAGTGATGAGGGATGGTACACCGGGGAGCTGTTTTTT
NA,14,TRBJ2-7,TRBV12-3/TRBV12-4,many,CASSSWGDYNEQYF,TGTGCCAGCAGTTCTTGGGGAGACTATAACGAGCAGTACTTC
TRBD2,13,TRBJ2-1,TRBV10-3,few,CAIGLAGDNEQFF,TGTGCCATCGGGTTAGCGGGAGACAATGAGCAGTTCTTC
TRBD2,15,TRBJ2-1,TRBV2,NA,CASSEREGFINEQFF,TGTGCCAGCAGTGAGCGGGAGGGATTCATCAATGAGCAGTTCTTC
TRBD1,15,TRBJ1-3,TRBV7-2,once,CASSSGQGAGNTIHF,TGTGCCAGCAGCTCGGGACAGGGGGCTGGAAACACCATACATTTT
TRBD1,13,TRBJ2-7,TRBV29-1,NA,CSARTGNNYEQYF,TGCAGTGCCCGGACAGGGAACAACTACGAGCAGTACTTC
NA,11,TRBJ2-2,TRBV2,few,CASRVTGELFF,TGTGCCAGCAGAGTAACCGGGGAGCTGTTTTTT
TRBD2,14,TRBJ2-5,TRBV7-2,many,CASSLGLAEETQYF,TGTGCCAGCAGCTTAGGACTAGCGGAAGAGACCCAGTACTTC
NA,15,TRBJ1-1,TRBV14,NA,CASSQARTPYTEAFF,TGTGCCAGCAGCCAAGCGAGGACCCCATACACTGAAGCTTTCTTT
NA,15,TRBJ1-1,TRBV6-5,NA,CASSYVGSSNTEAFF,TGTGCCAGCAGTTACGTCGGCAGTTCGAACACTGAAGCTTTCTTT
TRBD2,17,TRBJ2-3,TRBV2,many,CASSTSGRASGTDTQYF,TGTGCCAGCTCGACTAGCGGGAGGGCCTCGGGCACAGATACGCAGTATTTT
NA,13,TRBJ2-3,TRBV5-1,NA,CASSFRATDTQYF,TGCGCCAGCAGCTTTCGGGCCACAGATACGCAGTATTTT
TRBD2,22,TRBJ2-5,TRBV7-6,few,CASSQYAKKGFLAGSYQETQYF,TGTGCCAGCAGCCAATATGCAAAAAAGGGGTTTCTAGCGGGGTCGTACCAAGAGACCCAGTACTTC
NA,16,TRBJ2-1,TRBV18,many,CASSPLDSQPYNEQFF,TGTGCCAGCTCACCCCTTGACAGCCAACCCTACAATGAGCAGTTCTTC
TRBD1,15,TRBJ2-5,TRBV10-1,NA,CASSKGQASQETQYF,TGCGCCAGCAGTAAAGGACAGGCCAGCCAAGAGACCCAGTACTTC
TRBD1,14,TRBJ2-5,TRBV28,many,CASSSRQGGETQYF,TGTGCCAGCAGTTCCCGACAGGGGGGAGAGACCCAGTACTTC
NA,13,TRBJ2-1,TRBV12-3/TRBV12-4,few,CASSLVVDNEQFF,TGTGCCAGCAGTCTCGTGGTTGACAATGAGCAGTTCTTC
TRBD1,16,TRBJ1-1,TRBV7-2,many,CASSPPTGWDHTEAFF,TGTGCCAGCAGCCCGCCGACAGGGTGGGACCACACTGAAGCTTTCTTT
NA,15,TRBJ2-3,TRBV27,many,CASSSLRYRGDTQYF,TGTGCCAGCAGTTCCCTCCGCTACCGGGGGGATACGCAGTATTTT
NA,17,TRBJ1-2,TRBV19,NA,CASSTSGTQGLLYGYTF,TGTGCCAGTAGTACATCCGGGACCCAGGGACTCCTCTATGGCTACACCTTC
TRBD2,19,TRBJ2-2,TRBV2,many,CASSGTSGGPNANTGELFF,TGTGCCAGCAGTGGGACTAGCGGGGGGCCCAACGCGAACACCGGGGAGCTGTTTTTT
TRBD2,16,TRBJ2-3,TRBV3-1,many,CASSQDSGLASDTQYF,TGTGCCAGCAGCCAAGATAGCGGACTAGCCTCAGATACGCAGTATTTT
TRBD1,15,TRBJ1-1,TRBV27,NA,CASSFSGQGGTEAFF,TGTGCCAGCAGTTTCTCCGGACAGGGGGGCACTGAAGCTTTCTTT
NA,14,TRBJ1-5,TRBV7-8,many,CASSPFGVEQPQHF,TGTGCCAGCAGCCCCTTTGGGGTGGAGCAGCCCCAGCATTTT
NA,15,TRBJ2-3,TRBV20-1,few,CSAGRLDGRGDTQYF,TGCAGTGCTGGCAGACTAGACGGTAGAGGAGATACGCAGTATTTT
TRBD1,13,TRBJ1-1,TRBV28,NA,CASSSSNRGDGFF,TGTGCCAGCAGTTCATCTAACAGGGGTGATGGTTTCTTT
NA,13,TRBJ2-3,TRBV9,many,CASSGGVADTQYF,TGTGCCAGCAGCGGAGGGGTCGCAGATACGCAGTATTTT
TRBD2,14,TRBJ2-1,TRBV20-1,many,CSARWGRASGEQFF,TGCAGTGCTAGATGGGGGAGGGCCTCAGGTGAGCAGTTCTTC
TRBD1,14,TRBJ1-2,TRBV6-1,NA,CASTRDRGNYGYTF,TGTGCCAGCACTCGGGACAGGGGTAACTATGGCTACACCTTC
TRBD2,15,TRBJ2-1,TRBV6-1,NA,CASKRTSASYNEQFF,TGTGCCAGCAAAAGGACTAGCGCTTCCTACAATGAGCAGTTCTTC
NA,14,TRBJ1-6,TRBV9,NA,CASRRGGLDSPLHF,TGTGCCAGCCGGCGCGGGGGGCTTGACTCACCCCTCCACTTT
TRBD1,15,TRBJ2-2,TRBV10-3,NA,CAISTGGANTGELFF,TGTGCCATCAGTACAGGGGGCGCGAACACCGGGGAGCTGTTTTTT
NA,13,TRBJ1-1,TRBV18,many,CASSPREDTEAFF,TGTGCCAGCTCACCGAGGGAAGACACTGAAGCTTTCTTT
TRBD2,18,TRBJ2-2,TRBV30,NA,CAWSRPGLAGGRPGELFF,TGTGCCTGGAGTCGGCCGGGACTAGCGGGAGGTCGACCCGGGGAGCTGTTTTTT
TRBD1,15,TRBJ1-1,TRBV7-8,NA,CASSLEGQGGTEAFF,TGTGCCAGCAGCTTAGAAGGACAGGGCGGGACTGAAGCTTTCTTT
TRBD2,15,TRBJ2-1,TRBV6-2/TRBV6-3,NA,CASSRPGLAGGEQFF,TGTGCCAGCAGCCGCCCGGGACTAGCGGGGGGTGAGCAGTTCTTC
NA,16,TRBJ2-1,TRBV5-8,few,CASSKGLRAGYNEQFF,TGTGCCAGCAGCAAGGGTCTAAGGGCGGGTTACAATGAGCAGTTCTTC
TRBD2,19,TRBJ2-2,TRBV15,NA,CATSRNPPGGRALGGELFF,TGTGCCACCAGCAGAAATCCCCCTGGCGGGAGGGCCCTGGGCGGGGAGCTGTTTTTT
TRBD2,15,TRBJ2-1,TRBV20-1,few,CSATTSGSSYNEQFF,TGCAGTGCAACTACTAGCGGAAGCTCCTACAATGAGCAGTTCTTC
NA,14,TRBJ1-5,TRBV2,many,CASSGGRGDQPQHF,TGTGCCAGCAGTGGGGGGCGAGGGGATCAGCCCCAGCATTTT
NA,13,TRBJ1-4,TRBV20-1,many,CSARGTSGEKLFF,TGCAGTGCTAGAGGCACATCTGGTGAAAAACTGTTTTTT
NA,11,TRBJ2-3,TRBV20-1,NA,CSARLPDTQYF,TGCAGTGCTAGATTACCAGATACGCAGTATTTT
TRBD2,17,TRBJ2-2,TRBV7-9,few,CASRTLAGGIITGELFF,TGTGCCAGCAGAACCCTAGCGGGAGGCATTATCACCGGGGAGCTGTTTTTT
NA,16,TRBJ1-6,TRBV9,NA,CASSVEAGLYNSPLHF,TGTGCCAGCAGCGTAGAGGCGGGACTTTATAATTCACCCCTCCACTTT
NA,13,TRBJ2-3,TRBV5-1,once,CASSPILTDTQYF,TGCGCCAGCAGCCCAATTTTAACAGATACGCAGTATTTT